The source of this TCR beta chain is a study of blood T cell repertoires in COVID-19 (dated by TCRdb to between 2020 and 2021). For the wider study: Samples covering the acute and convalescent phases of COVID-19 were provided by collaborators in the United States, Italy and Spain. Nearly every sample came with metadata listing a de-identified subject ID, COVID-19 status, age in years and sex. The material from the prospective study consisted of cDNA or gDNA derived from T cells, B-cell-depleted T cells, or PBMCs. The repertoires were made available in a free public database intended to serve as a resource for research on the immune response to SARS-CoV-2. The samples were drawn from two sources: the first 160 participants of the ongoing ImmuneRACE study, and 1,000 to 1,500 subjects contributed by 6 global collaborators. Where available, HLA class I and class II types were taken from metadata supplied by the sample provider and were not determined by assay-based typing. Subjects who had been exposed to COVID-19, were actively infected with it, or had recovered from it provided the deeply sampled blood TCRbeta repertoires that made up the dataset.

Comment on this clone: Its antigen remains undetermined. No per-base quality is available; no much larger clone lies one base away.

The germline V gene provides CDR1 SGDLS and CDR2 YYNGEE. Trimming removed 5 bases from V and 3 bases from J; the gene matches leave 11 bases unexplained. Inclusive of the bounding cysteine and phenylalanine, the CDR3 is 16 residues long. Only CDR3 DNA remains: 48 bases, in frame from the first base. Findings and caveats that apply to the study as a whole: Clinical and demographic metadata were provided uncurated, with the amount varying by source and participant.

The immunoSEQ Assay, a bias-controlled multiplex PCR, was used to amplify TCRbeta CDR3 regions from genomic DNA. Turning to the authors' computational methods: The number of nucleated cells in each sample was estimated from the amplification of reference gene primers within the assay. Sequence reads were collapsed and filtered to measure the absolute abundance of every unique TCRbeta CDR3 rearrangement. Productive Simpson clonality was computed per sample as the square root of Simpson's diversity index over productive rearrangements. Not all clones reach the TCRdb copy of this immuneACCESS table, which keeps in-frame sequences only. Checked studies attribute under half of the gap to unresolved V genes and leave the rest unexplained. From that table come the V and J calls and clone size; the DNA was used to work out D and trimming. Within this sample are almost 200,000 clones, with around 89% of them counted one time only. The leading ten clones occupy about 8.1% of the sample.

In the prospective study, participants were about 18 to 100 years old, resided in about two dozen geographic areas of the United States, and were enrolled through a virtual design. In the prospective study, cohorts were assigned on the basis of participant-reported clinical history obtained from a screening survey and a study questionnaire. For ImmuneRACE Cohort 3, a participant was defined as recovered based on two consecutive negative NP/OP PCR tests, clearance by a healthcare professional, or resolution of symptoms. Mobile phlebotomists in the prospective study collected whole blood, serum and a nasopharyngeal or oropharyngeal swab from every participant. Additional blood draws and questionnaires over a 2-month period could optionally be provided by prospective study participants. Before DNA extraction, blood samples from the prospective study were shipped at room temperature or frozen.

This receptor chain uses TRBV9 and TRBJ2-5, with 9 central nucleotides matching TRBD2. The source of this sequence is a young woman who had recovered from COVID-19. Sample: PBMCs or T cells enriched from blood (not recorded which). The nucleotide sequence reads TGTGCCAGCAGTTTAGGGCCTAGCGGGGTAGAAGAGACCCAGTACTTC. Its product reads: CASSLGPSGVEETQYF. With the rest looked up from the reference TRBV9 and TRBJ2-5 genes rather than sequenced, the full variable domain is DSGVTQTPKHLITATGQRVTLRCSPRSGDLSVYWYQQSLDQGLQFLIQYYNGEERAKGNILERFSAQQFPDLHSELNLSSLELGDSALYFCASSLGPSGVEETQYFGPGTRLLVL.